A selection of T cell receptor beta chains follows, all from one sample in a study of T cells in Graves' hyperthyroidism and ophthalmopathy. Each CDR3 protein gets one entry after TCRdb re-called the multiplex PCR reads with MiXCR. The data hold around 380,000 distinct CDR3 sequences, with approximately 13% observed a single time. Source material: blood. The receptors come from a man aged 25-45 years with Graves' hyperthyroidism that later progressed to Graves' ophthalmopathy. Each CDR3 is given with its conserved first and last residue. A D gene is named only where the DNA matches it firmly. Not every row has a clone size; where given, it reads once, few, many or a size class.

CDR3 length	J gene	clone size	V gene	D gene	CDR3 DNA	CDR3 protein
14	TRBJ2-5	.	TRBV9	.	TGTGCCAGCAGCGTTGCGGGCACTCAAGAGACCCAGTACTTC	CASSVAGTQETQYF
14	TRBJ2-7	many	TRBV9	.	TGTGCCAGCAGCAAGGGCGGGGCCTCCTACGAGCAGTACTTC	CASSKGGASYEQYF
15	TRBJ1-1	many	TRBV5-1	.	TGCGCCAGCACCTCGGGGATCCCGAAGAACACTGAAGCTTTCTTT	CASTSGIPKNTEAFF
15	TRBJ2-3	few	TRBV9	.	TGTGCCAGCAGCGTAGGTGGGGTAGGGACAGATACGCAGTATTTT	CASSVGGVGTDTQYF
18	TRBJ1-3	.	TRBV10-3	.	TGTGCCATCAGTGGTGGGGAGGGACTCCCGAGCTCTGGAAACACCATATATTTT	CAISGGEGLPSSGNTIYF
13	TRBJ1-2	.	TRBV3-1	.	TGTGCCAGCAGCGATTATGTGGGCTATGGCTACACCTTC	CASSDYVGYGYTF
13	TRBJ2-5	many	TRBV20-1	.	TGCAGTCTCCATGGGCTCGACCAAGAGACCCAGTACTTC	CSLHGLDQETQYF
18	TRBJ2-3	once	TRBV7-9	TRBD2	TGTGCCAGCAGCCCGGGACTAGCGGGGCCTCTCGGCACAGATACGCAGTATTTT	CASSPGLAGPLGTDTQYF
13	TRBJ2-7	.	TRBV6-2/TRBV6-3	.	TGTGCCAGCAATCTGGACGGAACTTACGAGCAGTACTTC	CASNLDGTYEQYF
15	TRBJ2-1	.	TRBV5-1	TRBD2	TGCGCCAGCAGCGTACTAGCGGAATCCTACAATGAGCAGTTCTTC	CASSVLAESYNEQFF
13	TRBJ1-1	many	TRBV7-2	.	TGTGCCAGCAGGCAACTACGAGGAACTGAAGCTTTCTTT	CASRQLRGTEAFF
14	TRBJ2-5	many	TRBV11-2	TRBD1	TGTGCCAGCAGCCGGACAGGGGCGGGGGAGACCCAGTACTTC	CASSRTGAGETQYF
14	TRBJ2-3	.	TRBV5-1	TRBD2	TGCGCCAGCAGCAATAGCGGGGAACCAGATACGCAGTATTTT	CASSNSGEPDTQYF
18	TRBJ2-3	few	TRBV5-1	TRBD2	TGCGCCAGCAGCTTGCCGGGGACTAGCGGGACTAGCACAGATACGCAGTATTTT	CASSLPGTSGTSTDTQYF
15	TRBJ1-1	.	TRBV19	TRBD1	TGTGCCAGTAGTACCGACAGGGGGCGAGTCGCTGAAGCTTTCTTT	CASSTDRGRVAEAFF
15	TRBJ2-7	.	TRBV7-9	.	TGTGCCAGCAGCTCTCTCGTGGGCAGGTCCCACGAGCAGTACTTC	CASSSLVGRSHEQYF
12	TRBJ2-2	few	TRBV29-1	.	TGCAGCGCGTCTAGCTACACCGGGGAGCTGTTTTTT	CSASSYTGELFF
14	TRBJ2-1	many	TRBV9	.	TGTGCCAGCAGCGTAGCGGACAGCTACAATGAGCAGTTCTTC	CASSVADSYNEQFF
15	TRBJ1-5	many	TRBV6-2/TRBV6-3	TRBD1	TGTGCCAGCAGCCCACGGACAGGGGGGTATCAGCCCCAGCATTTT	CASSPRTGGYQPQHF
13	TRBJ1-2	.	TRBV6-1	.	TGTGCCAGCAGTGAAGCATGGAACTATGGCTACACCTTC	CASSEAWNYGYTF
13	TRBJ1-1	.	TRBV19	.	TGTGCCAGTAGTGGGGGTGGACACACTGAAGCTTTCTTT	CASSGGGHTEAFF
10	TRBJ2-1	many	TRBV20-1	.	TGCAGTGCTAGAATGGGTGAGCAGTTCTTC	CSARMGEQFF
16	TRBJ2-1	few	TRBV2	TRBD2	TGTGCCAGCAGTGTCGGGAGGGGGAATTCCTACAATGAGCAGTTCTTC	CASSVGRGNSYNEQFF
16	TRBJ2-3	few	TRBV24-1	.	TGTGCCACCAGTGATTCCACAGGGAATCCCACAGATACGCAGTATTTT	CATSDSTGNPTDTQYF
20	TRBJ1-6	many	TRBV28	TRBD1	TGTGCCAGCGGAAAGACGAGGGGCAGGACAGGGTATCTGAGAAGGCCACCCCTCCACTTT	CASGKTRGRTGYLRRPPLHF
13	TRBJ1-2	few	TRBV9	.	TGTGCCAGCAGCTCACGGATGCTCCTCGGCTACACCTTC	CASSSRMLLGYTF
16	TRBJ2-2	few	TRBV2	TRBD1	TGTGCCAGCAGTTTCGGGACAGGGTCGAACACCGGGGAGCTGTTTTTT	CASSFGTGSNTGELFF
13	TRBJ1-2	many	TRBV7-2	TRBD1	TGTGCCAGCAGCCGACAGGGGGCGCTTGGCTACACCTTC	CASSRQGALGYTF
15	TRBJ2-7	many	TRBV6-1	.	TGTGCCAGCAGTGACCCCCTAAGGGCAGCCTACGAGCAGTACTTC	CASSDPLRAAYEQYF
16	TRBJ2-5	few	TRBV25-1	TRBD1	TGTGCCAGCAGTCCCCGGACAGGGGTAAACCAAGAGACCCAGTACTTC	CASSPRTGVNQETQYF
13	TRBJ2-7	.	TRBV6-1	.	TGTGCCAGCAGTGAAGGACCAACCTACGAGCAGTACTTC	CASSEGPTYEQYF
12	TRBJ1-1	few	TRBV7-9	.	TGTGCCAGCAGCCCGACGCCCCTTGAAGCTTTCTTT	CASSPTPLEAFF
18	TRBJ2-5	few	TRBV20-1	TRBD2	TGCAGTGCTAGGCCACGAGGACTAGCGGGGGGCCAGGAAGAGACCCAGTACTTC	CSARPRGLAGGQEETQYF
16	TRBJ1-5	many	TRBV7-2	.	TGTGCCAGCAGCTTATATCACTCCCTGGGGAATCAGCCCCAGCATTTT	CASSLYHSLGNQPQHF
13	TRBJ1-2	many	TRBV20-1	TRBD1	TGCAGTGCTAAGGACAGGGCGTTCGTAGGCTACACCTTC	CSAKDRAFVGYTF
14	TRBJ2-7	few	TRBV2	TRBD1	TGTGCCAGCGTGTGGAACAGGGGCTCCTACGAGCAGTACTTC	CASVWNRGSYEQYF
17	TRBJ2-2	many	TRBV11-2	.	TGTGCCAGCAGCTTAGATCTGTGGCGGACGAGGACCGGGGAGCTGTTTTTT	CASSLDLWRTRTGELFF
15	TRBJ1-5	many	TRBV28	.	TGTGCCAGCAGCCTCTGGAGTCGTAGCAATCAGCCCCAGCATTTT	CASSLWSRSNQPQHF
17	TRBJ1-1	.	TRBV7-9	TRBD1	TGTGCCAGCAGCCCGAGGACAGGGGATGAGAGAGACACTGAAGCTTTCTTT	CASSPRTGDERDTEAFF
16	TRBJ2-7	.	TRBV5-1	TRBD2	TGCGCCAGCAGCTGGGCGGGGCGGGGGAGCTCCTACGAGCAGTACTTC	CASSWAGRGSSYEQYF
12	TRBJ1-4	few	TRBV10-3	.	TGTGCCATCAGTGACAGGGATGAAAAACTGTTTTTT	CAISDRDEKLFF
10	TRBJ1-2	many	TRBV27	.	TGTGCCAGCATCGCTTATGGCTACACCTTC	CASIAYGYTF
13	TRBJ1-4	many	TRBV5-1	.	TGCGCCAGCAGCACTGGTCCTCCTGGAAAACTGTTTTTT	CASSTGPPGKLFF
14	TRBJ1-5	once	TRBV2	.	TGTGCCAGCACTGAGGAACGGGTAAGGCAGCCCCAGCATTTT	CASTEERVRQPQHF
14	TRBJ2-1	many	TRBV24-1	.	TGTGCCACCAGTGGCGCAGGGCTCTACAATGAGCAGTTCTTC	CATSGAGLYNEQFF
12	TRBJ2-7	few	TRBV12-3/TRBV12-4	.	TGTGCCAGCAGTCAAACCACCTACGAGCAGTACTTC	CASSQTTYEQYF
14	TRBJ1-2	.	TRBV28	TRBD1	TGTGCCAGCAGTTCGCCGACAGGGGGTCGGGGCTACACCTTC	CASSSPTGGRGYTF
13	TRBJ1-5	many	TRBV12-3/TRBV12-4	.	TGTGCCAGCGCGGGGGGGGGACGTCAGCCCCAGCATTTT	CASAGGGRQPQHF
18	TRBJ1-6	many	TRBV6-5	.	TGTGCCAGCAGCAGTTACGGGGCCGAACCTACCCTTCATTCACCCCTCCACTTT	CASSSYGAEPTLHSPLHF
15	TRBJ1-4	many	TRBV27	.	TGTGCCAGCAGGGAGAAGGCAGGGACTAATGAAAAACTGTTTTTT	CASREKAGTNEKLFF
15	TRBJ2-1	.	TRBV6-1	.	TGTGCCAGCGGGAATTCCGGGCTCTCCTACAATGAGCAGTTCTTC	CASGNSGLSYNEQFF